This T cell receptor (beta chain) was sequenced in a study of human CD8 memory T cell subsets. Whole-study results and caveats: The authors found that stem-like memory and precursor exhausted T cell repertoires overlapped minimally.

In terms of frequency, this clonotype is medium-sized. Its antigen remains unknown. The CDR3 extends over 15 amino acids. UMI-labeled 5' RACE was used to make TCR beta libraries. TCRdb reprocessed the 5' RACE reads; each CDR3 protein has one entry and no DNA is given. The sample includes about 11,000 distinct CDR3 sequences. The rearrangement uses TRBV12-3 or TRBV12-4 and TRBJ1-4. The specimen sequenced was CD8+ stem-like memory T cells (TSCM and TCM) sorted from PBMCs. As to subset: stem-like memory CD8 T cells (TSTEM), CCR7+ PD-1- TIGIT-. The TCR originated in a human donor in good health. The CDR3: CASSPQAATNEKLFF.